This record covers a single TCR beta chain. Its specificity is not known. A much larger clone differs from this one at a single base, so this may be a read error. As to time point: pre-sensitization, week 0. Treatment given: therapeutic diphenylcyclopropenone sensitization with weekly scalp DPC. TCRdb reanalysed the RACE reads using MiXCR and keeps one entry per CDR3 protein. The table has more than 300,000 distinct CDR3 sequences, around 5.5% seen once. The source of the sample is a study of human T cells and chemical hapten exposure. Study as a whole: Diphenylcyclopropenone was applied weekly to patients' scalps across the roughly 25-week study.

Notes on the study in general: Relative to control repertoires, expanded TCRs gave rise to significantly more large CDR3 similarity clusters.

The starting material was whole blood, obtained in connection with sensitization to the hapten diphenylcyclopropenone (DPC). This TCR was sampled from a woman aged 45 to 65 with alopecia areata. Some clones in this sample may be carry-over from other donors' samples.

CDR3 residues: CACSSFPSGIGTDTQYF. Written as DNA, the CDR3 is TGTGCCTGCAGTTCCTTCCCTAGCGGGATAGGCACAGATACGCAGTATTTT. The rearrangement uses TRBV27 and TRBJ2-3; 9 bases map to TRBD2. The CDR3 is 17 residues long. CDR1 is MNHEY, CDR2 SMNVEV, per germline (reference sequence).